A selection of T cell receptor beta chains follows, all from one sample in a study of blood T cell repertoires in COVID-19. The assay was immunoSEQ multiplex PCR, and TCRdb's table has in-frame clones only and misses some. The table has 120,000 or so clones, 70% to 90% seen once. The sample was peripheral blood. The origin of the receptors is a man aged 50 or older with acute or convalescent COVID-19. The CDR3 runs from the conserved cysteine through the conserved F or W.

TRBV5-1	TRBJ2-2	CASSLEASGSAGELFF
TRBV11-2	TRBJ2-4	CASSWTGTSGDQYF
TRBV4-1	TRBJ2-7	CASSQRTSGRAGYEQYF
TRBV7-6	TRBJ2-3	CASSLSGTSGSTDTQYF
TRBV7-9	TRBJ1-6	CASSLAVGYSPLHF
TRBV30	TRBJ2-3	CTWSGTGDTDTQYF
TRBV19	TRBJ2-3	CASSTHTDTQYF
TRBV5-8	TRBJ1-4	CASSLGDRGSEKLFF
TRBV6-5	TRBJ2-5	CASSLGRASQETQYF
TRBV4-1	TRBJ1-3	CASSRPGTGGSTIYF
TRBV9	TRBJ2-1	CASSPSGRAFNEQFF
TRBV5-1	TRBJ2-1	CASSLGIAGGVYEQFF
TRBV18	TRBJ2-3	CASSPSGLGVTDTQYF
TRBV30	TRBJ1-4	CAWSPRGTGAEKLFF
TRBV12-5	TRBJ1-4	CASGFWAGANEKLFF
TRBV6-5	TRBJ2-5	CASSHTSAETQYF